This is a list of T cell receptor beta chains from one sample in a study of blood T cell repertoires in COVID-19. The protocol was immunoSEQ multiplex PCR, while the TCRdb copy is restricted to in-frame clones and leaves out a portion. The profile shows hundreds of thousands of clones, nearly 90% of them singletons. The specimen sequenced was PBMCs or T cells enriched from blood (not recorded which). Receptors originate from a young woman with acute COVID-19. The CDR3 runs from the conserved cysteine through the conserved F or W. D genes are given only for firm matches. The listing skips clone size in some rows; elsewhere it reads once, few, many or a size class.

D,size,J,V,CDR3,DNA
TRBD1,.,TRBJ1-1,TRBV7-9,CASSLGQTFAEAFF,TGTGCCAGCAGCTTGGGACAGACCTTCGCTGAAGCTTTCTTT
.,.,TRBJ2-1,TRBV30,CAWSGGPPRGGGEQFF,TGTGCCTGGAGTGGAGGGCCCCCAAGGGGGGGTGGTGAGCAGTTCTTC
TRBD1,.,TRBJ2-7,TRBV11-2,CASSLRPRGSGAYEQYF,TGTGCCAGCAGCTTGCGTCCCAGGGGGTCGGGTGCCTACGAGCAGTACTTC
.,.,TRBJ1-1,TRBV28,CASSLSERRAAFF,TGTGCCAGCAGTTTATCTGAGAGGAGGGCAGCTTTCTTT
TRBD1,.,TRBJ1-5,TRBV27,CASSLGTGGRQPQHF,TGTGCCAGCAGTTTAGGGACAGGGGGCCGGCAGCCCCAGCATTTT
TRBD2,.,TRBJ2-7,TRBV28,CASSRTSGSKLEQYF,TGTGCCAGCAGTCGGACTAGCGGGAGTAAACTCGAGCAGTACTTC
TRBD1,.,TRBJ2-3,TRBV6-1,CASSAGTAASTDTQYF,TGTGCCAGCAGTGCGGGGACAGCCGCTAGCACAGATACGCAGTATTTT
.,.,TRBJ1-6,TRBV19,CASQFEAPNSPLHF,TGTGCCAGTCAGTTCGAGGCGCCGAATTCACCCCTCCACTTT
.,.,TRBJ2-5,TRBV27,CASSPPGFGGETQYF,TGTGCCAGCAGTCCTCCGGGCTTCGGAGGGGAGACCCAGTACTTC
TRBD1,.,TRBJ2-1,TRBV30,CAWSPTGDHEQFF,TGTGCCTGGAGTCCCACAGGGGATCATGAGCAGTTCTTC
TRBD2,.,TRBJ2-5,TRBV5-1,CASSPDGTSAWTQYF,TGCGCCAGCAGCCCAGACGGGACTAGCGCTTGGACCCAGTACTTC
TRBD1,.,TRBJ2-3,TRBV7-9,CASSLSSTGGDTQYF,TGTGCCAGCAGCTTATCCTCGACAGGGGGAGATACGCAGTATTTT
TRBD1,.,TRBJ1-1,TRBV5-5,CASSLVIGERGRLLNTEAFF,TGTGCCAGCAGCTTGGTAATTGGGGAGAGGGGGCGTCTTCTGAACACTGAAGCTTTCTTT
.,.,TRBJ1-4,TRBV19,CASSGKGKATNEKLFF,TGTGCCAGTAGTGGGAAGGGGAAGGCAACTAATGAAAAACTGTTTTTT
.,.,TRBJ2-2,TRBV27,CASKGTAGNTGELFF,TGTGCCAGCAAGGGTACCGCGGGAAACACCGGGGAGCTGTTTTTT
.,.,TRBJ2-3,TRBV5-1,CASSLWIADDTQYF,TGCGCCAGCAGCTTGTGGATAGCGGATGATACGCAGTATTTT
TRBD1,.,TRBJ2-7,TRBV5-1,CASSLQPTGGYEQYF,TGCGCCAGCAGCCTCCAACCCACAGGGGGGTACGAGCAGTACTTC
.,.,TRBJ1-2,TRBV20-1,CSASYYGYTF,TGCAGTGCTAGCTATTATGGCTACACCTTC
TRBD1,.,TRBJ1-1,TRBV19,CASSITGEMTEAFF,TGTGCCAGTAGTATCACAGGGGAAATGACTGAAGCTTTCTTT
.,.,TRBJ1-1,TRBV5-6,CASSLVLTEAFF,TGTGCCAGCAGCTTGGTCCTAACTGAAGCTTTCTTT
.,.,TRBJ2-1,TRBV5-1,CASSWGDSPSYEQFF,TGCGCCAGCAGCTGGGGGGACTCCCCCTCCTATGAGCAGTTCTTC
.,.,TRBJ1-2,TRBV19,CASSMSGVTYGYTF,TGTGCCAGTAGTATGAGCGGGGTTACTTATGGCTACACCTTC
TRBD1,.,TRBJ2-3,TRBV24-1,CATEGTALDTQYF,TGTGCCACCGAAGGGACAGCCCTAGATACGCAGTATTTT
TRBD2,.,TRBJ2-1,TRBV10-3,CAISEGGGLSSYNEQFF,TGTGCCATCAGTGAGGGCGGGGGACTAAGCTCCTACAATGAGCAGTTCTTC
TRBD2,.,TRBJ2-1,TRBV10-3,CATKSGGGTSGYNEQFF,TGTGCCACCAAGTCAGGGGGCGGGACTAGCGGCTACAATGAGCAGTTCTTC
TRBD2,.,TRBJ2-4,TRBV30,CAWSVNRVAGAKNIQYF,TGTGCCTGGAGTGTAAATCGGGTAGCGGGAGCCAAAAACATTCAGTACTTC
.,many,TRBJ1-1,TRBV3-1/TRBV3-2,CASSRVTNTEAFF,TGTGCCAGCAGCCGAGTTACGAACACTGAAGCTTTCTTT
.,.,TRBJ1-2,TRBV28,CASSGPRGGAYGYTF,TGTGCCAGCAGTGGCCCCCGGGGGGGCGCTTATGGCTACACCTTC
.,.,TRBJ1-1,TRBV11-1,CASSLSWGGTEAFF,TGTGCCAGCAGCTTAAGTTGGGGAGGTACTGAAGCTTTCTTT
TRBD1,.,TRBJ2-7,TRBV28,CASVQGAAAYEQYF,TGTGCCAGTGTACAGGGGGCGGCTGCCTACGAGCAGTACTTC
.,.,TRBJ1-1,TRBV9,CASSYNTGTEAFF,TGTGCCAGCAGCTATAATACAGGCACTGAAGCTTTCTTT
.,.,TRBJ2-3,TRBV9,CASSVAGSTDTQYF,TGTGCCAGCAGCGTAGCGGGGAGCACAGATACGCAGTATTTT
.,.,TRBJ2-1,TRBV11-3,CASSFGRDFNNEQFF,TGTGCCAGCAGCTTCGGCCGGGACTTTAACAATGAGCAGTTCTTC
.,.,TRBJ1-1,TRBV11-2,CASSLDWANTEAFF,TGTGCCAGCAGCTTAGATTGGGCGAACACTGAAGCTTTCTTT
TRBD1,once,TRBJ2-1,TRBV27,CASSRVLIQGAMAGEQFF,TGTGCCAGCAGCCGGGTTCTAATACAGGGGGCGATGGCCGGTGAGCAGTTCTTC
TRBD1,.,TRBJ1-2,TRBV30,CAWGNFKGGSYGYTF,TGTGCCTGGGGGAACTTTAAAGGGGGCAGCTATGGCTACACCTTC
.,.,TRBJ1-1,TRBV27,CASSSVDRFGSFF,TGTGCCAGCAGTTCCGTAGACAGGTTTGGATCTTTCTTT
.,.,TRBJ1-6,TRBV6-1,CASSETLGHPNSPLHF,TGTGCCAGCAGTGAAACTTTGGGGCACCCGAATTCACCCCTCCACTTT
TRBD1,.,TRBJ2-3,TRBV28,CASKTGTGTDTQYF,TGTGCCAGCAAGACCGGGACAGGGACAGATACGCAGTATTTT
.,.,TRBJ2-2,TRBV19,CASSKASSWRAVGELFF,TGTGCCAGTAGTAAGGCCTCTAGCTGGAGGGCGGTCGGGGAGCTGTTTTTT
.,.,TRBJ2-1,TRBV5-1,CASSFPERNEQFF,TGCGCCAGCAGCTTCCCCGAGCGCAATGAGCAGTTCTTC
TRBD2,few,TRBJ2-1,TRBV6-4,CASSDSGGESYNEQFF,TGTGCCAGCAGTGACTCGGGGGGGGAGTCCTACAATGAGCAGTTCTTC
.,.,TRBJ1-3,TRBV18,CASSPLEKGLGNTIYF,TGTGCCAGCTCACCATTAGAGAAGGGGCTTGGAAACACCATATATTTT